Presented here are 30 T cell receptor beta chains from one specimen sequenced in a study of blood T cells in healthy people across ages. With a J-beta primer mix and a sample-barcoded 5' primer, a second PCR ran about 6 to 11 cycles. MiXCR, applied by TCRdb to the 5' RACE reads, yields one record per CDR3 protein. The profile covers over a million distinct CDR3 sequences, with around 45% appearing a single time and 15% to 20% taken by the ten largest. The sequencing input was blood. Receptor source: a woman aged 60-75 years in good health.

V is TRBV20-1 and J is TRBJ1-1; 7 bases align to TRBD1. The CDR3 length is 15 residues. Germline lookup yields CDR1 DFQATT and CDR2 SNEGSKA (reference sequence). V was pared by 0 bases and J by 1 base, with 5 bases of the junction left unmatched. This CDR3 is CSARETGVRNTEAFF. For the CDR3, the DNA is TGCAGTGCTAGAGAAACAGGGGTGAGGAACACTGAAGCTTTCTTT.

This clonotype was observed many times. The chain recombines TRBV20-1 with TRBJ2-7; D possibly matches TRBD1 or TRBD2 (5 bases each). Looked up from germline, CDR1 is DFQATT and CDR2 is SNEGSKA (reference sequence). V lost 3 bases and J 2 bases, leaving 8 bases between the germline ends. The CDR3 is 12 residues long. The CDR3 protein is CSASQGAYEQYF. The CDR3 DNA reads as TGCAGTGCTAGTCAGGGAGCCTACGAGCAGTACTTC.

The CDR3 region is CASRQTGGSDEQYF. The CDR3 DNA follows: TGTGCCAGCAGGCAGACAGGGGGCAGCGACGAGCAGTACTTC. The chain uses TRBV6-5 and TRBJ2-7, with 10 bases matching TRBD1. The V and J ends lost 6 bases and 5 bases, in that order; junction bases with no gene match: 7. The germline gives CDR1 MNHEY, CDR2 SVGAGI. The CDR3 consists of 14 residues.

The CDR3 region is CASNTGLGTDTQYF. The CDR3 DNA sequence: TGTGCCAGCAATACAGGGCTCGGCACAGATACGCAGTATTTT. V usage is TRBV3-1 and J usage is TRBJ2-3; the D gene is possibly TRBD1 (6 bases). This CDR3 region has 14 residues. Trimming took 7 bases from V and 1 from J, leaving 12 bases between them. Per germline, CDR1 LGHDT and CDR2 YNNKEL (reference sequence).

This clonotype was observed a few times. CDR3 loop: CAIRTQGPADYGYTF. As DNA, the CDR3 is TGTGCCATCAGAACCCAGGGGCCGGCTGACTATGGCTACACCTTC. The chain uses TRBV10-3 and TRBJ1-2; tentative D call: TRBD1 (6 bases). The germline V and J ends were trimmed by 6 bases and 3 bases, with 17 bases remaining between them. CDR1 ENHRY and CDR2 SYGVKD come from the germline V gene. The CDR3 loop spans 15 amino acids.

V gene TRBV21-1 combines with J gene TRBJ2-1; the table assigns TRBD1, which was not confirmed against the DNA. TRBV21-1 is labeled a pseudogene. The CDR3 is 12 amino acids. The CDR3 sequence is CASGGAENEQFF. CDR3 in DNA: TGTGCCAGCGGGGGGGCTGAGAATGAGCAGTTCTTC.

This chain uses TRBV3-1 with TRBJ2-3; D is ambiguous. The CDR3 has 13 residues. In germline, CDR1 is LGHDT, CDR2 YNNKEL (reference sequence). Trimming took off 4 bases at V and 5 bases at J, with 10 bases between the two ends. CDR3 nucleotides: TGTGCCAGCAGCCCCATCACAAGAGATACGCAGTATTTT. Translating it yields CASSPITRDTQYF.

The V gene is TRBV5-5, the J gene TRBJ2-6, with 10 bases fitting TRBD1. J gave up 14 bases and V 2 bases, and 28 bases lay outside the gene matches. The germline V gene encodes CDR1 SGHKS and CDR2 YYEKEE (reference sequence). The CDR3 has 21 amino acids. CDR3 amino acids: CASSFMGQGIPGNSGADILTF. The CDR3, as DNA: TGTGCCAGCAGCTTCATGGGACAGGGGATCCCGGGCAACTCTGGGGCCGACATCCTGACTTTC.

Note on this clonotype: Given a much more abundant clone one base away, this may be a read error. The V call is TRBV29-1, the J call TRBJ2-3; the D gene is possibly TRBD2 (5 bases). Per the germline V gene, CDR1 is SQVTM and CDR2 is ANQGSEA. The CDR3 length is 12 residues. The CDR3 DNA reads TGCAGCGCTCGGGGAACCCTGAATACGCAGTGTTTT. Protein product: CSARGTLNTQCF.

The chain has TRBV7-2 and TRBJ1-5; 7 bases are a match to TRBD1. Germline CDR1 is SGHTA and CDR2 is FQGNSA. This CDR3 has 15 amino acids. J lost 7 bases, V lost 5 bases, and 11 bases had no gene match. The CDR3 DNA reads as TGTGCCAGCAGCCCCCAACAGGGGATCGGCCAGCCCCAGCATTTT. Translated: CASSPQQGIGQPQHF.

The table lists this clonotype with a few counts. The rearrangement links TRBV12-5 to TRBJ2-3; D unresolved. The V and J ends lost 3 bases and 4 bases respectively, with 5 bases between them. The CDR3 loop spans 12 amino acids. Germline-derived CDR1 and CDR2 are LGHNT and FRNRAP. CDR3 in amino acids: CASGLGSDTQYF. The CDR3 region has the DNA TGTGCTAGTGGTTTAGGGTCAGATACGCAGTATTTT.

This clonotype has only a few counts. J is TRBJ2-1 and V is TRBV9, with D possibly being TRBD1 or TRBD2 (5 bases each). The germline V and J ends were trimmed by 0 bases and 7 bases, with 11 bases remaining between them. The CDR3 is made up of 14 amino acids. Germline V gene data show CDR1 as SGDLS and CDR2 as YYNGEE. CDR3 in amino acids: CASSVEGPRNEQFF. The CDR3 DNA reads as TGTGCCAGCAGCGTAGAGGGACCCAGGAATGAGCAGTTCTTC.

The rearrangement uses TRBV5-1 and TRBJ2-1, with 11 bases that match TRBD2. The end of the DNA aligns better with TRBJ2-7, so the J call may be wrong. The germline CDR1 and CDR2 sequences are SGHRS and YFSETQ. The CDR3 has 15 amino acids. The CDR3 DNA reads as TGCGCCAGCACCTCCGGACTAGCGGGTTACAATGAGCAGTACTTC. It translates to CASTSGLAGYNEQYF.

The chain couples TRBV7-9 to TRBJ2-1, with 10 positions matching TRBD1. V dropped 6 bases and J dropped 7; count of bases not matched to a gene: 12. The CDR3 spans 16 residues. Germline loops: CDR1 SEHNR, CDR2 FQNEAQ (reference sequence). In DNA, the CDR3 is TGTGCCAGCAGACGAACGACAGGGGGCTCGGGAAATGAGCAGTTCTTC. This translates into CASRRTTGGSGNEQFF.

The rearrangement joins TRBV6-2 or TRBV6-3 to TRBJ2-3, with 7 bases fitting TRBD2. Germline loops: CDR1 MNHEY, CDR2 SVGEGT. With 4 bases clipped from V and 4 bases from J, the junction kept 8 bases outside the gene matches. The CDR3 is 15 residues long. CDR3 nucleotide sequence: TGTGCCAGCAGTTGGCGCTCTAGCGGCGCAGATACGCAGTATTTT. Protein sequence: CASSWRSSGADTQYF.

The CDR3 reads CASSQDSIGGPGYTF. In DNA, the CDR3 is TGCGCCAGCAGCCAAGATTCGATTGGGGGGCCTGGCTACACCTTC. V gene TRBV4-1 combines with J gene TRBJ1-2; maybe TRBD1 (6 bases). The CDR3 has 15 residues. Trimming left V 0 bases short and J 7 bases short, with 15 bases between. Germline V gives CDR1 MGHRA, CDR2 YSYEKL.

V and J are TRBV29-1 and TRBJ2-2, with D perhaps TRBD1 or TRBD2 (5 bases each). The CDR3 is made up of 15 amino acids. The V and J ends lost 1 base and 1 base respectively, with 10 bases between them. The V gene's germline CDR1 is SQVTM and CDR2 ANQGSEA. This CDR3 is CSVEGWDGNTGELFF. The CDR3 nucleotides are TGCAGCGTTGAAGGGTGGGACGGGAACACCGGGGAGCTGTTTTTT.

This clonotype has just a few counts. The chain couples TRBV15 to TRBJ2-5; D ambiguous. Germline-derived CDR1 and CDR2 are LNHNV and YYDKDF (reference sequence). The CDR3 has 14 amino acids. V was pared by 4 bases and J by 0 bases, with 9 bases between. The CDR3 DNA reads as TGTGCCACCAGCATAGGATGGTACCAAGAGACCCAGTACTTC. Its protein is CATSIGWYQETQYF.

The rearrangement joins TRBV2 to TRBJ2-1, with 9 positions matching TRBD2. Trimming at V came to 0 bases and at J to 14 bases, leaving 8 bases not matched to a gene. The CDR3 runs to 14 residues. CDR1 and CDR2 from the germline V gene are SNHLY and FYNNEI. As DNA, the CDR3 is TGTGCCAGCAGTGAAGCGCTTCGCGGGAGGGAAGAGTTCTTC. It yields the protein CASSEALRGREEFF.

The genes are TRBV27 and TRBJ1-2; a weak D match, TRBD1 (5 bases). V gave up 0 bases and J gave up 6 bases, with 8 bases separating them. Germline values: CDR1 MNHEY, CDR2 SMNVEV (reference sequence). The CDR3 sequence is 13 residues long. The CDR3 loop reads CASSLSRGHGYTF. The CDR3 DNA reads as TGTGCCAGCAGTTTATCACGGGGACATGGCTACACCTTC.

This clonotype occurred a few times. The V call is TRBV6-1, the J call TRBJ2-3, with D possibly being TRBD1 or TRBD2 (5 bases each). The CDR3 sequence is 16 residues long. The V end lost 2 bases, the J end lost 2 bases, and 14 bases lay between the germline ends. Germline V gene sequence: CDR1 MNHNS, CDR2 SASEGT. The CDR3 loop reads CASSELGVSFTDTQYF. In DNA, the CDR3 is TGTGCCAGCAGTGAATTGGGGGTATCCTTCACAGATACGCAGTATTTT.

The chain employs TRBV20-1 and TRBJ1-2, with D perhaps matching TRBD1 (5 bases). V gave up 5 bases and J gave up 7 bases, with 14 bases separating them. The CDR3 has 12 residues. Germline assignment: CDR1 DFQATT and CDR2 SNEGSKA (reference sequence). The CDR3 region has the DNA TGCAGTGCTCTACCGGGGCTGGGTGGCTACACCTTC. Translated: CSALPGLGGYTF.

DNA of the CDR3: TGTGCCAGCAGTCCAAGAGTTGCTGGGGGGTACAATGAGCAGTTCTTC. Translated: CASSPRVAGGYNEQFF. The chain uses TRBV27 and TRBJ2-1, with a tentative D call TRBD2 (6 bases). The CDR3 length is 16 residues. Trimming stripped 5 bases from V and 4 bases from J, with 18 bases between. In germline, CDR1 is MNHEY, CDR2 SMNVEV (reference sequence).

The chain links TRBV20-1 to TRBJ2-5, with 8 positions matching TRBD1. The assigned J gene may be wrong: the sequence end matches TRBJ2-7 better. The CDR3 runs 13 residues. Germline V CDR1 and CDR2: DFQATT, SNEGSKA (reference sequence). The CDR3 nucleotides are TGCAGTGCATCACAGGGGGACGGGTACGAGCAGTACTTC. Amino acids: CSASQGDGYEQYF.

The chain uses TRBV12-3 or TRBV12-4 and TRBJ2-5; 7 bases agree with TRBD2. The CDR3 spans 12 residues. The ends lost 6 bases at V and 11 bases at J; junction bases unmatched: 9. DNA of the CDR3: TGTGCCAGCAGCATACGGGCGGGAGAGCAGTACTTC. It is translated as CASSIRAGEQYF.

The chain employs TRBV4-1 and TRBJ2-6, with D perhaps TRBD2 (6 bases). V was cut by 1 base and J by 2 bases, with 18 bases left in between. The CDR3 totals 19 residues. Germline values: CDR1 MGHRA, CDR2 YSYEKL. The CDR3 nucleotides are TGCGCCAGCAGCCAAGGGGGAGGCAGACATGGCACTGGGGCCAACGTCCTGACTTTC. Amino acid sequence: CASSQGGGRHGTGANVLTF.

Comments on this clonotype: One end of the junction fails to match germline, which may point to a read error. The rearrangement uses TRBV28 and TRBJ1-2; TRBD1 agrees at 8 bases. CDR3 size: 16 residues. Germline assignment: CDR1 MDHEN and CDR2 SYDVKM. CDR3 DNA: TGTGCCAGCAGTTTCTGGGACAGGAGATTTCCTTATGGCTACATCTTC. Translated, it gives CASSFWDRRFPYGYIF.

This chain joins TRBV20-1 and TRBJ2-3, with 12 nucleotides matching TRBD2. This CDR3 region has 15 residues. CDR1 is DFQATT and CDR2 is SNEGSKA in the germline V gene (reference sequence). V gave up 6 bases and J gave up 5 bases; unmatched junction bases: 9. CDR3 protein: CSARTSGDKKDTQYF. CDR3 in DNA: TGCAGTGCGCGGACTAGCGGGGATAAAAAAGATACGCAGTATTTT.

The V call is TRBV29-1, the J call TRBJ1-2; D is possibly TRBD1 (5 bases). Per germline, CDR1 SQVTM and CDR2 ANQGSEA. The CDR3 has 11 residues. Trimming removed 6 bases at V and 6 bases at J, with 11 bases between. In DNA, the CDR3 is TGCAGCGTCCGCGTGGGGGATGGCTACACCTTC. Translated: CSVRVGDGYTF.

The chain combines TRBV5-1 with TRBJ2-7; 10 nucleotides match TRBD2. CDR3 length: 17 residues. V dropped 0 bases and J dropped 7; count of bases not matched to a gene: 13. Germline CDR1 SGHRS, CDR2 YFSETQ. CDR3 DNA: TGCGCCAGCAGCTTGGGGGCTAGCGGGGGACCCTACAATGAGCAGTACTTC. It codes for CASSLGASGGPYNEQYF.